This TCR beta chain originates from a study of T cell repertoires in cytomegalovirus infection. Across the whole study: Used in the study were CMV epitopes, some recently identified and HLA-C-restricted, others well-studied and HLA-B-restricted. CMV infection and matching HLA type were both indicated by public TCR beta signatures. Findings and caveats of the study: HLA-C-restricted CMV-specific TCR beta clonotypes were dominant in the ex vivo response. People with CMV and the relevant HLA were identified by cumulative public TCR beta family frequency.

Each CDR3 protein gets one entry after TCRdb re-called the reads with MiXCR. The sample holds roughly 340,000 distinct CDR3 sequences; almost 30% are singletons and the top ten take roughly 20%. V dropped 1 base and J dropped 0 bases, with 9 bases sitting between them. This CDR3 is 15 amino acids long. Germline lookup yields CDR1 MGHRA and CDR2 YSYEKL. Concerning this clonotype itself: The antigen is unknown.

This receptor was identified in a human donor in good health (CMV status not recorded). Some clones in this sample may be carry-over from other donors' samples. The sequenced sample was cultured PBMCs, obtained from culture after CMV antigen stimulation. The V gene is TRBV4-1, the J gene TRBJ1-1; D not resolved. CDR3 sequence reads: CASSQVPLMNTEAFF. CDR3 nucleotides: TGCGCCAGCAGCCAAGTCCCCCTCATGAACACTGAAGCTTTCTTT.